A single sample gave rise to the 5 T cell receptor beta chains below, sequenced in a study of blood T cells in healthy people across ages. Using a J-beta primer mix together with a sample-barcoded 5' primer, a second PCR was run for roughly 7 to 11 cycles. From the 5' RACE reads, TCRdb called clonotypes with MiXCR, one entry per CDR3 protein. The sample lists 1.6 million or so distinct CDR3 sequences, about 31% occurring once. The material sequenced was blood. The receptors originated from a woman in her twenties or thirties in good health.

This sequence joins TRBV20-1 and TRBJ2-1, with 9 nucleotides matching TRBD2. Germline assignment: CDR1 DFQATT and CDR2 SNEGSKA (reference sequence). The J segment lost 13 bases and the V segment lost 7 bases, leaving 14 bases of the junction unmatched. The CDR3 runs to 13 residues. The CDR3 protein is CSVPGLASWLQFF. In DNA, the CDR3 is TGCAGTGTTCCGGGACTAGCATCATGGCTCCAGTTCTTC.

Here the CDR3 reads CASSGNSGDGEQFF. The CDR3 DNA is TGTGCCAGCAGTGGGAATAGCGGGGATGGTGAGCAGTTCTTC. J is TRBJ2-1 and V is TRBV25-1; 8 bases align to TRBD2. This CDR3 has 14 residues. V was pared by 4 bases and J by 9 bases, with 8 bases of the junction left unmatched. Looked up from germline, CDR1 is MGHDK and CDR2 is SYGVNS. The full variable domain, with the rest looked up from reference TRBV25-1 and TRBJ2-1, is EADIYQTPRYLVIGTGKKITLECSQTMGHDKMYWYQQDPGMELHLIHYSYGVNSTEKGDLSSESTVSRIRTEHFPLTLESARPSHTSQYLCASSGNSGDGEQFFGPGTRLTVL.

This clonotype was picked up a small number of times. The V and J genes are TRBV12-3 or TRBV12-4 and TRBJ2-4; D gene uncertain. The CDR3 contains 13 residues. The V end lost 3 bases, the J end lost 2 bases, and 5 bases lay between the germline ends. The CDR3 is CASSFLTKNIQYF. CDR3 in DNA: TGTGCCAGCAGTTTCCTAACCAAAAACATTCAGTACTTC.

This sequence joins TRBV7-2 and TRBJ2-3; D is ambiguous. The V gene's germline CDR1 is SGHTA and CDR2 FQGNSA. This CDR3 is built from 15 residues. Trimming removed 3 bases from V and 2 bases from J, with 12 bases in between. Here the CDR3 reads CASSFDGQPTDTQYF. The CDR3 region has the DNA TGTGCCAGCAGCTTCGACGGCCAACCCACAGATACGCAGTATTTT. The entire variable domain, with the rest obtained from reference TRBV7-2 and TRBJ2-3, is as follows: GAGVSQSPSNKVTEKGKDVELRCDPISGHTALYWYRQSLGQGLEFLIYFQGNSAPDKSGLPSDRFSAERTGGSVSTLTIQRTQQEDSAVYLCASSFDGQPTDTQYFGPGTRLTVL.

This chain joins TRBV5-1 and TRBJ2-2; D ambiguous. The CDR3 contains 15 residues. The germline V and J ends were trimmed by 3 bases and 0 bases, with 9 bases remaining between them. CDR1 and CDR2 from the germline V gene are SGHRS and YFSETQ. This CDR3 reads CASSYDIPNTGELFF. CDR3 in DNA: TGCGCCAGCAGCTACGACATCCCGAACACCGGGGAGCTGTTTTTT.